The 21 T cell receptor beta chains listed next were all sequenced from one sample in a study of blood T cell repertoires in COVID-19. Sequencing used immunoSEQ multiplex PCR; TCRdb keeps in-frame clones, though not all of them. The sample has around 75,000 clones, around nine tenths seen once; the top ten hold roughly a fifth. Sample: peripheral blood. The source of these receptors is a human donor in a cohort sampled during active COVID-19.

This rearrangement joins TRBV10-3 to TRBJ1-5; D gene ambiguous. V lost 5 bases to trimming and J lost 4 bases, with 6 bases between them. The germline gives CDR1 ENHRY, CDR2 SYGVKD. There are 12 residues in the CDR3. The CDR3: CAISPGNQPQHF. The CDR3 DNA reads TGTGCCATCAGTCCGGGGAATCAGCCCCAGCATTTT.

The V call is TRBV18, the J call TRBJ2-5; D is unresolved. The germline CDR1 and CDR2 sequences are KGHSH and LQKENI. This CDR3 has 14 amino acids. V lost 3 bases and J lost 4, with 12 bases in between. This CDR3 reads CASSPRGPGETQYF. The CDR3 DNA reads as TGTGCCAGCTCACCCCGAGGCCCGGGAGAGACCCAGTACTTC. Full variable domain (remainder filled in from reference TRBV18 and TRBJ2-5): NAGVMQNPRHLVRRRGQEARLRCSPMKGHSHVYWYRQLPEEGLKFMVYLQKENIIDESGMPKERFSAEFPKEGPSILRIQQVVRGDSAAYFCASSPRGPGETQYFGPGTRLLVL.

In its sample, this clone was seen once. The rearrangement uses TRBV11-3 and TRBJ1-1; D is undetermined. CDR1 is SGHNT and CDR2 is YENEEA in the germline V gene. This CDR3 comprises 13 residues. With 4 bases removed from V and 6 bases from J, the gap between germline ends came to 12 bases. In DNA, the CDR3 is TGTGCCAGCAGCTACGTTACCGGGGCTGAAGCTTTCTTT. Its translation is CASSYVTGAEAFF.

The chain uses TRBV28 and TRBJ2-5; D unclear. The CDR3 totals 13 residues. Trimming pared 8 bases from V and 4 bases from J, leaving 14 bases between. CDR1 and CDR2 (germline): MDHEN, SYDVKM. Here the CDR3 DNA reads TGTGCCAGCGCCGCCCAGTCTGTAGAGACCCAGTACTTC. It specifies CASAAQSVETQYF.

V is TRBV2 and J is TRBJ2-2, with 16 bases that match TRBD2. Germline loops: CDR1 SNHLY, CDR2 FYNNEI. V was pared by 10 bases and J by 7 bases, with 9 bases of the junction left unmatched. This CDR3 has 16 amino acids. This chain's CDR3 is CATTAGLAGGFGELFF. The CDR3 DNA reads TGTGCCACTACGGCGGGACTAGCGGGAGGGTTCGGGGAGCTGTTTTTT.

This clone was seen just once. V usage is TRBV9 and J usage is TRBJ1-4; 8 positions match TRBD1. Germline V gene data show CDR1 as SGDLS and CDR2 as YYNGEE. The junction had 5 bases not matched to a gene; V was cut back by 0 bases and J by 7 bases. The CDR3 sequence is 15 residues long. CDR3 coding DNA: TGTGCCAGCAGCGTAGTTGGACAGGGTTTTGAAAAACTGTTTTTT. This codes for CASSVVGQGFEKLFF.

CDR3 nucleotides: TGTGCCAGCAGGAGCAGGGTAGATCAGCCCCAGCATTTT. Translating it yields CASRSRVDQPQHF. The chain is built from TRBV6-6 and TRBJ1-5, with D possibly TRBD1 on 5 matching bases. Trimming stripped 6 bases from V and 5 bases from J, with 11 bases between. This CDR3 comprises 13 residues. Germline values: CDR1 MNHNY, CDR2 SVGAGI (reference sequence).

The V and J genes are TRBV5-6 and TRBJ2-1, with a tentative D call TRBD1 (5 bases). The germline V gene has CDR1 SGHDT and CDR2 YYEEEE. The CDR3 extends over 15 amino acids. The ends were cut back, 4 bases at V and 1 base at J, with 12 bases in the middle. The DNA for the CDR3 is TGTGCCAGCAGCCTTGGACACCGATCCTACAATGAGCAGTTCTTC. Translating gives CASSLGHRSYNEQFF.

The chain employs TRBV29-1 and TRBJ1-2; TRBD1 is a possible D gene (6 bases). The CDR3 runs to 15 residues. Trimming left V 6 bases short and J 5 bases short, with 22 bases between. Germline assignment: CDR1 SQVTM and CDR2 ANQGSEA. The DNA for the CDR3 is TGCAGCGTGCATCTTGGGGGGGCATTCGAATATGGCTACACCTTC. Amino acid sequence: CSVHLGGAFEYGYTF.

V is TRBV27 and J is TRBJ2-7, with TRBD1 identical over 9 bases. Germline CDR1 and CDR2: MNHEY and SMNVEV (reference sequence). The CDR3 extends over 15 amino acids. The junction had 8 bases not matched to a gene; V was cut back by 8 bases and J by 0 bases. CDR3 region: CASAGTGPNSYEQYF. The CDR3 DNA reads as TGTGCCAGCGCCGGGACAGGGCCTAACTCCTACGAGCAGTACTTC.

V is TRBV7-2 and J is TRBJ2-7; 10 positions agree with TRBD1. The V and J ends lost 5 bases and 7 bases, in that order; junction bases with no gene match: 8. The CDR3 totals 14 residues. Germline V lookup: CDR1 SGHTA, CDR2 FQGNSA. The chain's CDR3 is CASSRQGALNEQYF. CDR3 sequence (DNA): TGTGCCAGCAGCAGACAGGGGGCGTTAAATGAGCAGTACTTC.

V usage is TRBV19 and J usage is TRBJ2-1, with 13 bases aligning to TRBD2. The ends lost 3 bases at V and 6 bases at J; junction bases unmatched: 8. Germline V gene sequence: CDR1 LNHDA, CDR2 SQIVND (reference sequence). The CDR3 is made up of 17 amino acids. The CDR3 protein is CASSMLPTSGGFNEQFF. DNA for the CDR3: TGTGCCAGTAGTATGTTACCGACTAGCGGGGGGTTCAATGAGCAGTTCTTC.

The table lists this clone with a few counts. The chain joins TRBV19 to TRBJ1-2, with D tentatively TRBD1 (6 bases). Trimming stripped 5 bases from V and 4 bases from J, with 20 bases between. Looked up from germline, CDR1 is LNHDA and CDR2 is SQIVND (reference sequence). The CDR3 sequence is 16 residues long. CDR3 DNA: TGTGCCAGTAGTGACCTCCCAGGGGATGCGGCCTATGGCTACACCTTC. Amino acid sequence: CASSDLPGDAAYGYTF.

The CDR3 DNA sequence: TGTGCCAGCAGCCGGGCGACAGGGAACGGCTACACCTTC. Its translation: CASSRATGNGYTF. The chain uses TRBV5-5 and TRBJ1-2; TRBD1 aligns across 7 bases. Germline CDR1 is SGHKS and CDR2 is YYEKEE (reference sequence). This CDR3 is 13 amino acids long. V shed 4 bases and J 8 bases; nucleotides not matched to a gene: 8.

Concerning this clone: This CDR3 is also generated by other DNA sequences in the sample. The rearrangement joins TRBV3-1 (or the pseudogene TRBV3-2) to TRBJ1-2; 12 positions match TRBD1. The CDR3 sequence is 14 residues long. V lost 0 bases to trimming and J lost 8 bases; unmatched junction nucleotides: 1. Germline assignment: CDR1 LGHDT and CDR2 YNNKEL (reference sequence). Here the CDR3 reads CASSQEGTGGGYTF. For the CDR3, the DNA is TGTGCCAGCAGCCAAGAAGGGACAGGGGGCGGCTACACCTTC.

This clone came up a few times. This chain joins TRBV24-1 and TRBJ2-1; maybe TRBD2 (6 bases). Germline-derived CDR1 and CDR2 are KGHDR and SFDVKD. The CDR3 spans 15 residues. The V end lost 3 bases, the J end lost 6 bases, and 14 bases lay between the germline ends. The CDR3, as DNA: TGTGCCACCAGTGATCGGGACGGGGGAGGCAATGAGCAGTTCTTC. Translation: CATSDRDGGGNEQFF.

This chain joins TRBV5-1 and TRBJ2-2, with 9 bases fitting TRBD1. J gave up 5 bases and V 2 bases, and 4 bases lay outside the gene matches. This CDR3 has 15 amino acids. CDR1 SGHRS and CDR2 YFSETQ come from the germline V gene. CDR3 protein: CASSFTGGATGELFF. DNA for the CDR3: TGCGCCAGCAGCTTTACAGGGGGCGCTACCGGGGAGCTGTTTTTT.

The chain has TRBV1 and TRBJ1-2; TRBD1 reflects the table's D call only, with no check against the DNA. TRBV1 is listed as a pseudogene. This CDR3 is 16 amino acids long. This CDR3 is CTSSLILGDRARGYTF. In DNA, the CDR3 is TGCACCAGCAGCCTTATCTTGGGGGACAGGGCGAGGGGCTACACCTTC.

The rearrangement uses TRBV4-2 and TRBJ2-1; 8 bases are shared with TRBD2. V shed 2 bases and J 3 bases; nucleotides not matched to a gene: 6. This CDR3 is built from 16 residues. The germline CDR1 and CDR2 sequences are LGHNA and YNFKEQ. Here the CDR3 reads CASSQSAAGGYNEQFF. For the CDR3, the DNA is TGTGCCAGCAGCCAATCAGCTGCGGGAGGCTACAATGAGCAGTTCTTC.

The gene calls are TRBV2 and TRBJ2-2; 7 bases fit TRBD2. Per germline, CDR1 SNHLY and CDR2 FYNNEI. Trimming took 2 bases from V and 0 from J; bases not matched to a gene: 6. This CDR3 contains 17 residues. CDR3 loop: CASSEIGLGTNTGELFF. As DNA, the CDR3 is TGTGCCAGCAGTGAAATAGGACTAGGAACGAACACCGGGGAGCTGTTTTTT. The full variable domain, with the rest looked up from reference TRBV2 and TRBJ2-2, is EPEVTQTPSHQVTQMGQEVILRCVPISNHLYFYWYRQILGQKVEFLVSFYNNEISEKSEIFDDQFSVERPDGSNFTLKIRSTKLEDSAMYFCASSEIGLGTNTGELFFGEGSRLTVL.

The chain joins TRBV10-3 to TRBJ1-3; 8 bases fit TRBD1. CDR1 ENHRY and CDR2 SYGVKD come from the germline V gene. The CDR3 extends over 16 amino acids. With V trimmed by 2 bases and J by 1 base, 4 bases remained unmatched. CDR3 residues: CAISEGQGLSGNTIYF. DNA for the CDR3: TGTGCCATCAGTGAGGGACAGGGATTATCTGGAAACACCATATATTTT.